This T cell receptor beta chain comes out of a study of blood T cell repertoires in COVID-19. Across the study: The United States, Italy and Spain supplied acute and convalescent COVID-19 samples. PBMCs, B-cell-depleted T cells, or T cells provided the cDNA or gDNA that made up the material.

In the authors' workflow: By means of reference gene primer amplification, nucleated cell counts were estimated. Using immunoSEQ multiplex PCR, the repertoire was profiled, and TCRdb retains in-frame clones only, with some absent. V, J and clone size reflect that table, while D and trimming were determined from the DNA. The data contain tens of thousands of clones, 88% of them singletons. CDR3 size: 11 residues. Germline assignment: CDR1 DFQATT and CDR2 SNEGSKA (reference sequence). Trimming took off 3 bases at V and 6 bases at J, with 6 bases between the two ends. The sequence was collected from a human donor in a cohort sampled during active COVID-19. The chain uses TRBV20-1 and TRBJ2-1; D uncertain. Sequencing used peripheral blood. CDR3 in DNA: TGCAGTGCTAGGGAGTCCAATGAGCAGTTCTTC. Its protein product is CSARESNEQFF.